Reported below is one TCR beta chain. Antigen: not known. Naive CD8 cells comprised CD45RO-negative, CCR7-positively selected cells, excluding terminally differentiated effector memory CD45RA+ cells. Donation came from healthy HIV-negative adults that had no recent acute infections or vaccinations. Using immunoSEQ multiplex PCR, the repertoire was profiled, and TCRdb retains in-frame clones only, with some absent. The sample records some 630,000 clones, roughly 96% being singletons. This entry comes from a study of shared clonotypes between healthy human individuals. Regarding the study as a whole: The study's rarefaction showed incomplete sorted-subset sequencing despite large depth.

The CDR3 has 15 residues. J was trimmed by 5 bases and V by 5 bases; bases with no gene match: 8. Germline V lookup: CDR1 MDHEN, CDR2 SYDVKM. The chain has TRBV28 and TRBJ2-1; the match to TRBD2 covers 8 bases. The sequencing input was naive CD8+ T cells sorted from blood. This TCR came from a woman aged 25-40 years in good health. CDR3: CASSVGRAKDNEQFF. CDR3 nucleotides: TGTGCCAGCAGTGTCGGGAGGGCCAAGGACAATGAGCAGTTCTTC.